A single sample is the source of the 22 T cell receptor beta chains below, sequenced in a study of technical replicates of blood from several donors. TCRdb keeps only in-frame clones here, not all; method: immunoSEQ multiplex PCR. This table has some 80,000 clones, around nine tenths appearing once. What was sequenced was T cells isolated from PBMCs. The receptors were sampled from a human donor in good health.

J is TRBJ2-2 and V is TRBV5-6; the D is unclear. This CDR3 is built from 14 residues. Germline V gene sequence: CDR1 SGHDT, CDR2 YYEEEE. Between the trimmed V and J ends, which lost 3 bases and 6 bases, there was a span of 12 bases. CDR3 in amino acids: CASSSLRSPGELFF. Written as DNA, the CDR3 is TGTGCCAGCAGCTCCCTTCGGTCCCCCGGGGAGCTGTTTTTT. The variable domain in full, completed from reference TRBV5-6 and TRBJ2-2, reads DAGVTQSPTHLIKTRGQQVTLRCSPKSGHDTVSWYQQALGQGPQFIFQYYEEEERQRGNFPDRFSGHQFPNYSSELNVNALLLGDSALYLCASSSLRSPGELFFGEGSRLTVL.

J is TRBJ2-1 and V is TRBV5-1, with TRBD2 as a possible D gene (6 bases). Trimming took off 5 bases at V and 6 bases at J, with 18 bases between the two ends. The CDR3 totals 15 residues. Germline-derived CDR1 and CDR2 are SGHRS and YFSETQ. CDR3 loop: CASREGRTSCNEQFF. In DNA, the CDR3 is TGCGCCAGCAGGGAGGGGCGGACGTCTTGCAATGAGCAGTTCTTC.

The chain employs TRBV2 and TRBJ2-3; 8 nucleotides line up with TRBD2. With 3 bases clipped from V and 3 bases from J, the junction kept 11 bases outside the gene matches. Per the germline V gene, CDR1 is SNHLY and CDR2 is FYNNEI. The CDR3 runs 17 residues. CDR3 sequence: CASSDLGYTGGTDTQYF. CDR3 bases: TGTGCCAGCAGTGATTTAGGGTATACGGGGGGGACAGATACGCAGTATTTT.

This CDR3 is CASSLMGRGLYNEQFF. As DNA, the CDR3 is TGTGCCAGCAGCTTAATGGGCAGGGGGCTCTACAATGAGCAGTTCTTC. This chain links TRBV7-2 with TRBJ2-1; 8 bases fit TRBD1. V lost 2 bases, J lost 3 bases, and 6 bases stayed unmatched. The CDR3 consists of 16 residues. Germline V lookup: CDR1 SGHTA, CDR2 FQGNSA.

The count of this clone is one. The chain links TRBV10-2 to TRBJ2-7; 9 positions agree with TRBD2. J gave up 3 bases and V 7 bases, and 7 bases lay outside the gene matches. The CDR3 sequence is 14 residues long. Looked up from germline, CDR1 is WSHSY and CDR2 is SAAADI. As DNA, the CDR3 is TGCGCCAGCAAAGCCGCGGGAGGGGTCTACGAGCAGTACTTC. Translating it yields CASKAAGGVYEQYF.

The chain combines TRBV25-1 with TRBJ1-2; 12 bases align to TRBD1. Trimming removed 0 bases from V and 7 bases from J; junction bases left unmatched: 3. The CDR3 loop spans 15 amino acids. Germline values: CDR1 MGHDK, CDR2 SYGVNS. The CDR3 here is CASSEYGTGGVGYTF. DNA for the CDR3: TGTGCCAGCAGTGAATATGGGACAGGGGGCGTTGGCTACACCTTC.

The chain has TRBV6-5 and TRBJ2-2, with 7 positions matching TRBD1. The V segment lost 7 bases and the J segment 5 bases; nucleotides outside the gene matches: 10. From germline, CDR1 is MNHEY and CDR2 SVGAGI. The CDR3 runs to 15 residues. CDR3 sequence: CASNEGAQVTGELFF. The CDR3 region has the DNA TGTGCCAGCAACGAGGGGGCGCAGGTTACCGGGGAGCTGTTTTTT.

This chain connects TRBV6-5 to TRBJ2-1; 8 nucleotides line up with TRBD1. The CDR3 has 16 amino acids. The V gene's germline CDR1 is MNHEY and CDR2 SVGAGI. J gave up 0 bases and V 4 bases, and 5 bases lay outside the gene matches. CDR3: CASSSRTGSSYNEQFF. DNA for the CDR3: TGTGCCAGCAGTTCCCGGACAGGGAGCTCCTACAATGAGCAGTTCTTC.

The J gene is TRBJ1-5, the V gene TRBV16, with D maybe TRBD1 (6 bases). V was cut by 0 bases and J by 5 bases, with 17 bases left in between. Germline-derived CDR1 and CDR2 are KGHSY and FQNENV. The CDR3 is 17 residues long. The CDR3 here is CASSQSGAARGDQPQHF. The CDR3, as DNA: TGTGCCAGCAGCCAATCGGGGGCAGCCAGGGGCGATCAGCCCCAGCATTTT.

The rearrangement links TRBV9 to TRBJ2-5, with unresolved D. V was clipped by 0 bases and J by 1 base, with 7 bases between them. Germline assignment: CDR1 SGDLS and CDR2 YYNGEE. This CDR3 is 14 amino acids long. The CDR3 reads CASSVAVSQETQYF. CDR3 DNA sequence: TGTGCCAGCAGCGTAGCTGTGAGCCAAGAGACCCAGTACTTC.

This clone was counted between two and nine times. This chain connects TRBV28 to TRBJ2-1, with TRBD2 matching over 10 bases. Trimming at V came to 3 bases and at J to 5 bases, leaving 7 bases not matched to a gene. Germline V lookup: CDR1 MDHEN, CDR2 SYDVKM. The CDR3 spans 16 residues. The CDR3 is CASSFPLAGAHNEQFF. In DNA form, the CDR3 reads TGTGCCAGCAGTTTTCCGCTAGCGGGAGCCCACAATGAGCAGTTCTTC.

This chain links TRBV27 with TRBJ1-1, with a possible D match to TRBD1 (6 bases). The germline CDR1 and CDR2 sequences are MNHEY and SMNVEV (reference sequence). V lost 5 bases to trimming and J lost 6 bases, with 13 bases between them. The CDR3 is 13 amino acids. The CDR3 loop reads CASSITGRAEAFF. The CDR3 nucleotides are TGTGCCAGCAGTATTACAGGGAGGGCTGAAGCTTTCTTT.

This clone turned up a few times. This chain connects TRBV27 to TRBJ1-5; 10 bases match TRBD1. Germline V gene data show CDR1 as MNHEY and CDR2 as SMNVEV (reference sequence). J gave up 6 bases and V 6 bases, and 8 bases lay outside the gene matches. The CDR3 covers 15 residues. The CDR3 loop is CASSLSGTGAQPQHF. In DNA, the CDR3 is TGTGCCAGCAGCCTATCCGGGACAGGGGCTCAGCCCCAGCATTTT.

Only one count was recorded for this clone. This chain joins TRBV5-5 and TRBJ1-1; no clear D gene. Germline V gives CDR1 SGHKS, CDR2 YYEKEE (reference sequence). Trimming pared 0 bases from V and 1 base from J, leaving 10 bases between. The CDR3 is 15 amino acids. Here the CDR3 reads CASSLDIFPNTEAFF. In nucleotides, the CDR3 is TGTGCCAGCAGCTTGGATATTTTCCCGAACACTGAAGCTTTCTTT. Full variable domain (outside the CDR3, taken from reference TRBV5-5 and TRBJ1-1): DAGVTQSPTHLIKTRGQQVTLRCSPISGHKSVSWYQQVLGQGPQFIFQYYEKEERGRGNFPDRFSARQFPNYSSELNVNALLLGDSALYLCASSLDIFPNTEAFFGQGTRLTVV.

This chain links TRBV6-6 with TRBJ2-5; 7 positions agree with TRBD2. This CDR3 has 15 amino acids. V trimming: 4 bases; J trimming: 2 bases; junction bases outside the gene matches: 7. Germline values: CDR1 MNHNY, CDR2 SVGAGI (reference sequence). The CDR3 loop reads CASSSNGGVQETQYF. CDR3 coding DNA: TGTGCCAGCAGTTCGAATGGGGGGGTTCAAGAGACCCAGTACTTC.

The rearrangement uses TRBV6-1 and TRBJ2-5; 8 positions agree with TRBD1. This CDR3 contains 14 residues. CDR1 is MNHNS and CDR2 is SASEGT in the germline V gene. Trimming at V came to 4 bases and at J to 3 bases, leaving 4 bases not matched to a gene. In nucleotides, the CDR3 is TGTGCCAGCAGTGCTCGACAGGGGAAAGAGACCCAGTACTTC. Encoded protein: CASSARQGKETQYF.

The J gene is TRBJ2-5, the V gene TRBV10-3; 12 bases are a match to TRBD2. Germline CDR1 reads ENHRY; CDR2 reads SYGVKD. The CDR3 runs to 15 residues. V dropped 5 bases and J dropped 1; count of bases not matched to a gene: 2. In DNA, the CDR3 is TGTGCCATCAGTATGACTAGCGGGGGCCAAGAGACCCAGTACTTC. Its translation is CAISMTSGGQETQYF.

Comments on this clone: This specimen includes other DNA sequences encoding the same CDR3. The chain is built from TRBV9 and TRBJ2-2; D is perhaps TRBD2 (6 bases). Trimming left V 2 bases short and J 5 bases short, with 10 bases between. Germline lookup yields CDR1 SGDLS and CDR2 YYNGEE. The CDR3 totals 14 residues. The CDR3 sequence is CASSVGGGTGELFF. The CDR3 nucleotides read TGTGCCAGCAGCGTTGGGGGAGGTACCGGGGAGCTGTTTTTT.

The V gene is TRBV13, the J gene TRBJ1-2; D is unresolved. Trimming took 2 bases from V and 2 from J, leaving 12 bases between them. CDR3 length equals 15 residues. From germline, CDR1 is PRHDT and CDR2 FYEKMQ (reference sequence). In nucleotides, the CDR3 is TGTGCCAGCAGCTTATGGGAGATGGTCAACTATGGCTACACCTTC. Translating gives CASSLWEMVNYGYTF.

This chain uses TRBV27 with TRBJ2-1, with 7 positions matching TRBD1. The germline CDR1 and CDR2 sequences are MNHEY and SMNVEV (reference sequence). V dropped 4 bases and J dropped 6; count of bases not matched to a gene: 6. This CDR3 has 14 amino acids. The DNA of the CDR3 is TGTGCCAGCAGTTCGGGACAGACTTTCAATGAGCAGTTCTTC. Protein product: CASSSGQTFNEQFF.

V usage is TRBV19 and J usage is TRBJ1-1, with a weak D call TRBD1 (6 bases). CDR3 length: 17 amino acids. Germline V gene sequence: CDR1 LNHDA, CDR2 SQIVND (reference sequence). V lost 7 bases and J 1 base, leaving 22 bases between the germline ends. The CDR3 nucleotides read TGTGCCAGTACTGTGGGACACCTTAAAAGACCGAACACTGAAGCTTTCTTT. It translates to CASTVGHLKRPNTEAFF. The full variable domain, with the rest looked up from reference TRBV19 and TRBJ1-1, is DGGITQSPKYLFRKEGQNVTLSCEQNLNHDAMYWYRQDPGQGLRLIYYSQIVNDFQKGDIAEGYSVSREKKESFPLTVTSAQKNPTAFYLCASTVGHLKRPNTEAFFGQGTRLTVV.

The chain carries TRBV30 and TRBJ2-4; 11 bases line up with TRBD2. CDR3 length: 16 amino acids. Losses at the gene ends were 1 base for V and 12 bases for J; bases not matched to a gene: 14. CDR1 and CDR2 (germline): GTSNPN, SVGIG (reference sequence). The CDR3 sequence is CAWSAPGTSGGSGQYF. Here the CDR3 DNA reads TGTGCCTGGAGTGCCCCCGGGACTAGCGGTGGGTCGGGTCAGTACTTC.